These 21 T cell receptor beta chains originate from one sample sequenced in a study of Graves' ophthalmopathy and Graves' hyperthyroidism (dated 2018 in TCRdb). Instrument used: Illumina HiSeq 2000. For repertoire sequencing, TCR beta CDR3 regions were amplified from RNA transcripts. HTBI primers and the Qiagen OneStep RT-PCR kit were used in a first-round RT-PCR, which was followed by a second-round multiplex PCR, size selection and purification. TCRdb passed the public sequencing reads through fastp at Q25 and MiXCR, retaining productive beta sequences. Each CDR3 protein gets just one entry, which takes the most common genes and DNA from the rows behind it. Here the sample has roughly 350,000 distinct CDR3 sequences; about 18% occur a single time. 2.4% of the sample is in the top ten clones. Material: peripheral blood. Receptor source: an adult woman with stable Graves' hyperthyroidism.

V is TRBV5-5 and J is TRBJ2-5; TRBD2 might be the D (6 bases). CDR3 length: 15 residues. The germline V and J ends were trimmed by 3 bases and 2 bases, with 14 bases remaining between them. Germline V lookup: CDR1 SGHKS, CDR2 YYEKEE (reference sequence). The CDR3, as DNA: TGTGCCAGCAGCTGGGGGACTTTTGATCAAGAGACCCAGTACTTC. This translates into CASSWGTFDQETQYF.

The chain recombines TRBV6-1 with TRBJ1-6, with 9 positions matching TRBD1. The length of the CDR3 is 15 residues. CDR1 is MNHNS and CDR2 is SASEGT in the germline V gene. V trimming: 6 bases; J trimming: 7 bases; junction bases outside the gene matches: 7. The DNA for the CDR3 is TGTGCCAGCAGGCTGGACAGGGGAGGGAATTCACCCCTCCACTTT. This gives the protein CASRLDRGGNSPLHF.

This clonotype was detected ten times or more. This chain joins TRBV28 and TRBJ2-6; possibly TRBD1 for D (6 bases). The germline V gene encodes CDR1 MDHEN and CDR2 SYDVKM. V dropped 3 bases and J dropped 4 bases, with 16 bases sitting between them. The CDR3 spans 17 residues. CDR3 nucleotide sequence: TGTGCCAGCAGTTTGGGGGCAGGGATGAGCGGGGCCAACGTCCTGACTTTC. Amino acid sequence: CASSLGAGMSGANVLTF.

This clonotype appeared many times. The chain is built from TRBV6-2 or TRBV6-3 and TRBJ2-5, with D perhaps being TRBD1 or TRBD2 (5 bases each). V was shortened by 5 bases and J by 2 bases, with 12 bases between the two germline ends. This CDR3 is built from 14 residues. CDR1 is MNHEY and CDR2 is SVGEGT in the germline V gene. The DNA for the CDR3 is TGTGCCAGCAGTGACGGGGCAGGACAAGAGACCCAGTACTTC. Encoded protein: CASSDGAGQETQYF.

The genes are TRBV6-1 and TRBJ1-6; D might be TRBD1 (5 bases). This CDR3 region has 15 residues. V was shortened by 6 bases and J by 9 bases, with 18 bases between the two germline ends. The germline CDR1 and CDR2 sequences are MNHNS and SASEGT. The CDR3: CASRVPTALASPLHF. The DNA for the CDR3 is TGTGCCAGCAGGGTACCGACAGCCTTGGCTTCACCCCTCCACTTT.

Details on this clonotype: Its ends do not fully match the called genes, so a read error is possible. The rearrangement links TRBV25-1 to TRBJ2-5, with 8 bases matching TRBD1. Germline CDR1 MGHDK, CDR2 SYGVNS. The CDR3 loop spans 16 amino acids. The CDR3 is CASSALDRGWGETQYF. CDR3 nucleotides: TGTGCCAGTAGTGCCCTCGACAGGGGTTGGGGGGAGACCCAGTACTTC. The complete variable domain, with remaining parts taken from reference TRBV25-1 and TRBJ2-5, reads EADIYQTPRYLVIGTGKKITLECSQTMGHDKMYWYQQDPGMELHLIHYSYGVNSTEKGDLSSESTVSRIRTEHFPLTLESARPSHTSQYLCASSALDRGWGETQYFGPGTRLLVL.

In this sample, this clonotype turned up many times. The chain uses TRBV29-1 and TRBJ2-2, with D maybe TRBD1 (6 bases). Germline loops: CDR1 SQVTM, CDR2 ANQGSEA. V was shortened by 1 base and J by 0 bases, with 9 bases between the two germline ends. This CDR3 contains 15 residues. In DNA form, the CDR3 reads TGCAGCGTTGAAGGGACAGCTACGAACACCGGGGAGCTGTTTTTT. Encoded protein: CSVEGTATNTGELFF.

This clonotype has at least ten counts. The rearrangement links TRBV24-1 to TRBJ2-5; possibly TRBD2 for D (7 bases). The CDR3 has 15 residues. CDR1 is KGHDR and CDR2 is SFDVKD in the germline V gene. Trimming took 7 bases from V and 2 from J, leaving 16 bases between them. This chain's CDR3 is CATSDGGRGQETQYF. The CDR3 DNA reads as TGTGCCACCAGCGACGGGGGGCGAGGACAAGAGACCCAGTACTTC.

The chain uses TRBV11-2 and TRBJ1-1; 7 nucleotides match TRBD1. The germline CDR1 and CDR2 sequences are SGHAT and FQNNGV. J was trimmed by 1 base and V by 4 bases; bases with no gene match: 9. This CDR3 is 16 amino acids long. CDR3 DNA sequence: TGTGCCAGCAGCTCAACACAGGGGAGTTGGAACACTGAAGCTTTCTTT. Translated: CASSSTQGSWNTEAFF.

The chain couples TRBV4-1 to TRBJ1-5, with 9 bases lining up with TRBD1. The germline CDR1 and CDR2 sequences are MGHRA and YSYEKL. The junction had 10 bases not matched to a gene; V was cut back by 1 base and J by 3 bases. The CDR3 is made up of 18 amino acids. The CDR3 loop is CASSQVSGQGNTNQPQHF. CDR3 DNA: TGCGCCAGCAGCCAAGTTTCGGGACAGGGCAACACCAATCAGCCCCAGCATTTT.

The chain is built from TRBV29-1 and TRBJ2-2, with a tentative D call TRBD1 (6 bases). Germline loops: CDR1 SQVTM, CDR2 ANQGSEA. CDR3 length equals 13 residues. Trimming cost V 8 bases and J 4 bases, with 14 bases left between them. The CDR3 DNA reads as TGCAGCTCCCGGGACACCCTCACCGGGGAGCTGTTTTTT. It specifies CSSRDTLTGELFF.

The V gene is TRBV6-2 or TRBV6-3, the J gene TRBJ2-2, with unresolved D. The CDR3 is 16 residues long. CDR1 and CDR2 (germline): MNHEY, SVGEGT. Trimming left V 2 bases short and J 0 bases short, with 10 bases between. The CDR3 nucleotides read TGTGCCAGCAGTTACCTCGTCAGCCCGAACACCGGGGAGCTGTTTTTT. The encoded protein is CASSYLVSPNTGELFF.

In this sample, this clonotype turned up many times. The V gene is TRBV12-3 or TRBV12-4, the J gene TRBJ2-7; D uncertain. The CDR3 loop spans 13 amino acids. Trimming removed 4 bases from V and 0 bases from J, with 7 bases in between. CDR3 sequence: CASSYHSSYEQYF. CDR3 bases: TGTGCCAGCAGTTACCATAGCTCCTACGAGCAGTACTTC.

The J gene is TRBJ1-5, the V gene TRBV4-1; no clear D. V lost 1 base to trimming and J lost 4 bases, with 8 bases between them. Looked up from germline, CDR1 is MGHRA and CDR2 is YSYEKL. The CDR3 is made up of 14 amino acids. The CDR3 coding sequence is TGCGCCAGCAGCCAAGGTTTGGAGAATCAGCCCCAGCATTTT. It encodes CASSQGLENQPQHF.

This clonotype was seen many times. The chain recombines TRBV28 with TRBJ2-6; 7 positions agree with TRBD1. CDR1 is MDHEN, CDR2 SYDVKM, per germline. This CDR3 has 16 residues. V dropped 6 bases and J dropped 2; count of bases not matched to a gene: 7. CDR3 DNA: TGTGCCAGCAGACCGGACAGGCTGGCTGGGGCCAACGTCCTGACTTTC. As protein: CASRPDRLAGANVLTF.

This clonotype showed up many times. The chain is built from TRBV2 and TRBJ1-1; 7 bases fit TRBD1. The CDR3 loop spans 13 amino acids. Germline values: CDR1 SNHLY, CDR2 FYNNEI. Unmatched junction bases numbered 3, after V lost 4 bases and J lost 4 bases. The CDR3 coding sequence is TGTGCCAGCAGTGTAGGGGGCTTCACTGAAGCTTTCTTT. This encodes CASSVGGFTEAFF.

This clonotype has a count of ten or more. The rearrangement joins TRBV7-8 to TRBJ2-7, with TRBD1 as a possible D gene (6 bases). V lost 5 bases and J lost 6, with 11 bases in between. Germline values: CDR1 SGHVS, CDR2 FQNEAQ. The CDR3 totals 12 residues. The CDR3 reads CASSLYRAEQYF. DNA for the CDR3: TGTGCCAGCAGCCTATACAGGGCCGAGCAGTACTTC.

This clonotype was recorded at least ten times. This may be a read error: a much more frequent sequence differs by one nucleotide. The V and J genes are TRBV2 and TRBJ2-7; a weak D match, TRBD1 (6 bases). The V end lost 6 bases, the J end lost 2 bases, and 8 bases lay between the germline ends. CDR3 length: 12 residues. CDR1 and CDR2 (germline): SNHLY, FYNNEI. This chain's CDR3 is CASRDSAYEQYF. The CDR3 DNA sequence: TGTGCCAGCAGGGACAGCGCCTACGAGCAGTACTTC.

The chain combines TRBV19 with TRBJ2-7, with D perhaps assigned TRBD1 or TRBD2 (5 bases each). Germline CDR1 LNHDA, CDR2 SQIVND (reference sequence). The CDR3 is made up of 14 amino acids. Trimming cost V 3 bases and J 2 bases, with 11 bases left between them. This chain's CDR3 is CASSISGPPYEQYF. DNA of the CDR3: TGTGCCAGTAGTATCTCGGGACCACCCTACGAGCAGTACTTC.

The chain has TRBV6-5 and TRBJ2-7; D gene uncertain. This CDR3 has 13 residues. CDR1 MNHEY and CDR2 SVGAGI come from the germline V gene. Trimming pared 0 bases from V and 8 bases from J, leaving 11 bases between. CDR3 bases: TGTGCCAGCAGTTACTCGACTTCCGGTCAGCAGTACTTC. Translation: CASSYSTSGQQYF.

The chain combines TRBV7-2 with TRBJ1-1; D is unclear. V was clipped by 3 bases and J by 5 bases, with 10 bases between them. This CDR3 spans 13 amino acids. Germline V gene data show CDR1 as SGHTA and CDR2 as FQGNSA. CDR3 DNA sequence: TGTGCCAGCAGCTTTTCCGATAAAACTGAAGCTTTCTTT. Its protein product is CASSFSDKTEAFF.